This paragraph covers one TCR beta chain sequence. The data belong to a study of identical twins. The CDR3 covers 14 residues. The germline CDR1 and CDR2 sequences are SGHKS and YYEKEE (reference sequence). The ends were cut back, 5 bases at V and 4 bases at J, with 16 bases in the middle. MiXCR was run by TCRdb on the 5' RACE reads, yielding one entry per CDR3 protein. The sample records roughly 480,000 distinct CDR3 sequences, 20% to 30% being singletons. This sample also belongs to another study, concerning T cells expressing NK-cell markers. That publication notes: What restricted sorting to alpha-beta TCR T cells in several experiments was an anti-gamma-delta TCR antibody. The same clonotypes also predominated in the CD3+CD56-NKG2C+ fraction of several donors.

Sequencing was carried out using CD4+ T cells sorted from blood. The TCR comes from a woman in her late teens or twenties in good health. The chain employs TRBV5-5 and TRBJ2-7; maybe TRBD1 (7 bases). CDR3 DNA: TGTGCCAGCAGTCGGAGGGGGACAGAGTACGAGCAGTACTTC. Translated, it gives CASSRRGTEYEQYF. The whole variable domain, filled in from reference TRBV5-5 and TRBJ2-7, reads DAGVTQSPTHLIKTRGQQVTLRCSPISGHKSVSWYQQVLGQGPQFIFQYYEKEERGRGNFPDRFSARQFPNYSSELNVNALLLGDSALYLCASSRRGTEYEQYFGPGTRLTVT.